This T cell receptor (beta chain) was sequenced in a study of neurological immune-mediated disorders. This CDR3 is built from 16 residues. Trimming removed 0 bases at V and 3 bases at J, with 14 bases between. A single record per CDR3 protein comes from TCRdb applying MiXCR to the 5' RACE reads. Of some 80,000 distinct CDR3 sequences listed, 4.5% to 7.5% are singletons. Time point given: longitudinal time-point 2. This clonotype was seen repeatedly, ten times or more. What was sequenced was PBMCs. This clonotype was sampled from an older woman with multiple sclerosis. The genes are TRBV12-3 or TRBV12-4 and TRBJ1-1; weak D call: TRBD1 (5 bases). CDR3 in DNA: TGTGCCAGCAGTTTAGCGCTAAGGGGAATATACACTGAAGCTTTCTTT. Protein: CASSLALRGIYTEAFF.